Each of the 27 T cell receptor beta chains below was sequenced from the same sample in a study of cytomegalovirus exposure and HLA in healthy donors (TCRdb year 2017). Preparation of the library involved the immunoSEQ multiplex PCR assay. The multiplex PCR relied on a mix of 60 forward primers for TCR Vbeta segments and 13 reverse primers for TCR Jbeta segments. Sourced from immuneACCESS, this table was stored by TCRdb with only in-frame sequences that have V and J called. A share of the clones is absent; for the studies checked, an unresolved V gene accounts for under half, and the remainder has no known explanation. In all, the sample holds 150,000 to 200,000 clones, and around 80% of those were seen once. 6% to 7.5% of the sample lies in the top ten. Sequenced sample: PBMCs. The receptors originated from a man aged 25-45 years in good health and CMV-seropositive.

This chain links TRBV7-9 with TRBJ2-5; the match to TRBD1 covers 8 bases. CDR1 is SEHNR, CDR2 FQNEAQ, per germline (reference sequence). V gave up 7 bases and J gave up 5 bases; unmatched junction bases: 6. CDR3 length equals 13 residues. The CDR3 region has the DNA TGTGCCAGCATTCCAGGGGGCGGGGAGACCCAGTACTTC. This codes for CASIPGGGETQYF.

The chain recombines TRBV5-1 with TRBJ2-7; 9 bases match TRBD1. Germline lookup yields CDR1 SGHRS and CDR2 YFSETQ. V was clipped by 4 bases and J by 0 bases; unmatched bases: 5. The CDR3 length is 15 residues. The CDR3 bases are TGCGCCAGCAGCATGGACAGGGGACTCTCCTACGAGCAGTACTTC. Translated: CASSMDRGLSYEQYF.

This chain uses TRBV7-3 with TRBJ2-1; tentatively, D is TRBD1 (6 bases). The CDR3 is 15 residues long. The ends were cut back, 6 bases at V and 8 bases at J, with 20 bases in the middle. Germline V gives CDR1 SGHTA, CDR2 FQGTGA. CDR3 protein: CASRSRGHSADEQFF. In nucleotides, the CDR3 is TGTGCCAGCAGGAGCAGGGGACATAGTGCGGATGAGCAGTTCTTC. Based on the CDR3 plus reference TRBV7-3 and TRBJ2-1, the full variable domain is GAGVSQTPSNKVTEKGKYVELRCDPISGHTALYWYRQSLGQGPEFLIYFQGTGAADDSGLPNDRFFAVRPEGSVSTLKIQRTERGDSAVYLCASRSRGHSADEQFFGPGTRLTVL.

The gene calls are TRBV28 and TRBJ2-1; D perhaps matches TRBD2 (5 bases). The V end lost 3 bases, the J end lost 0 bases, and 12 bases lay between the germline ends. Germline CDR1 is MDHEN and CDR2 is SYDVKM. CDR3 length equals 16 residues. CDR3 sequence: CASSLAGVSSYNEQFF. DNA for the CDR3: TGTGCCAGCAGTTTGGCCGGGGTGAGCTCCTACAATGAGCAGTTCTTC.

The chain is built from TRBV11-2 and TRBJ1-1; the D gene is possibly TRBD1 (5 bases). CDR1 is SGHAT and CDR2 is FQNNGV in the germline V gene. This CDR3 comprises 12 residues. V lost 9 bases, J lost 5 bases, and 13 bases lay in between. The DNA for the CDR3 is TGTGCCAGTGGGGCCGCCGGGACTGAAGCTTTCTTT. The encoded protein is CASGAAGTEAFF.

J is TRBJ1-2 and V is TRBV7-9; a weak D match, TRBD1 (6 bases). The V gene lost 6 bases and the J gene lost 6 bases, with 17 bases spanning the gap. The CDR3 is 14 residues long. The V gene's germline CDR1 is SEHNR and CDR2 FQNEAQ (reference sequence). The CDR3 coding sequence is TGTGCCAGCAGGCCCAGGGGTTCGTCGCATGGCTACACCTTC. It yields the protein CASRPRGSSHGYTF.

The rearrangement joins TRBV16 to TRBJ2-5; no clear D gene. V was shortened by 4 bases and J by 5 bases, with 14 bases between the two germline ends. The CDR3 is made up of 14 amino acids. Germline V CDR1 and CDR2: KGHSY, FQNENV. CDR3 in amino acids: CASSPGGLVETQYF. As DNA, the CDR3 is TGTGCCAGCAGCCCCGGCGGCCTTGTGGAGACCCAGTACTTC.

This clone was picked up one time. The CDR3 is CASSPWDSYCYNEQFF. The CDR3 bases are TGTGCCAGCAGCCCCTGGGACTCCTATTGCTACAATGAGCAGTTCTTC. This chain joins TRBV7-2 and TRBJ2-1, with a weak D call TRBD2 (6 bases). V was pared by 5 bases and J by 3 bases, with 17 bases between. CDR3 size: 16 residues. Germline assignment: CDR1 SGHTA and CDR2 FQGNSA.

Only one count was recorded for this clone. The chain is built from TRBV28 and TRBJ2-5; 9 bases map to TRBD2. Per germline, CDR1 MDHEN and CDR2 SYDVKM. V lost 6 bases to trimming and J lost 10 bases; unmatched junction nucleotides: 15. The CDR3 contains 15 residues. The CDR3 DNA reads as TGTGCCAGCAGGGGAGTAACAGGGGCGGGAGGGGACCAGTACTTC. It yields the protein CASRGVTGAGGDQYF.

The rearrangement joins TRBV6-1 to TRBJ2-2; 8 positions match TRBD2. The CDR3 runs 15 residues. V trimming: 2 bases; J trimming: 6 bases; junction bases outside the gene matches: 5. CDR1 is MNHNS, CDR2 SASEGT, per germline. For the CDR3, the DNA is TGTGCCAGCAGTGAACCCGCGCGGGGGGCCGGGGAGCTGTTTTTT. Translation: CASSEPARGAGELFF.

This rearrangement joins TRBV6-1 to TRBJ1-5, with TRBD1 matching over 8 bases. Germline trimming cut 2 bases from V and 3 bases from J; bases unmatched to any gene: 3. Germline CDR1 and CDR2: MNHNS and SASEGT. This CDR3 has 15 amino acids. CDR3 DNA: TGTGCCAGCAGTGAACAGGGGGCTGTCAATCAGCCCCAGCATTTT. Translated: CASSEQGAVNQPQHF.

The V gene is TRBV5-1, the J gene TRBJ2-6; possible D gene TRBD2, 7 bases. Per germline, CDR1 SGHRS and CDR2 YFSETQ. Trimming removed 3 bases at V and 2 bases at J, with 15 bases between. There are 17 residues in the CDR3. CDR3 coding DNA: TGCGCCAGCAGCTCGGGGAGGGGGGCCGCTGGGGCCAACGTCCTGACTTTC. The encoded protein is CASSSGRGAAGANVLTF.

V gene TRBV28 combines with J gene TRBJ1-1; possibly TRBD1 for D (6 bases). The V gene lost 3 bases and the J gene lost 0 bases, with 17 bases spanning the gap. The length of the CDR3 is 17 residues. CDR1 and CDR2 from the germline V gene are MDHEN and SYDVKM. The CDR3 DNA reads TGTGCCAGCAGTTTGGGTATTACAGGGATGGTGAACACTGAAGCTTTCTTT. Translating gives CASSLGITGMVNTEAFF.

Here the CDR3 reads CASSQYRGSTEAFF. CDR3 sequence (DNA): TGCGCCAGCAGCCAGTACAGGGGGAGCACTGAAGCTTTCTTT. J is TRBJ1-1 and V is TRBV4-3, with 8 bases lining up with TRBD1. V lost 3 bases to trimming and J lost 4 bases; unmatched junction nucleotides: 4. Germline CDR1 and CDR2: LGHNA and YSLEER. This CDR3 contains 14 residues.

The CDR3 DNA reads as TGCGCCAGCAGCGGCGGACCGGGGATAAGACCGAACACTGAAGCTTTCTTT. Protein product: CASSGGPGIRPNTEAFF. V usage is TRBV10-1 and J usage is TRBJ1-1; D gene unclear. With 6 bases removed from V and 1 base from J, the gap between germline ends came to 21 bases. In germline, CDR1 is WNHNN, CDR2 SYGVQD (reference sequence). The CDR3 runs to 17 residues.

This chain connects TRBV30 to TRBJ1-4, with TRBD1 identical over 9 bases. This CDR3 has 15 residues. CDR1 is GTSNPN and CDR2 is SVGIG in the germline V gene (reference sequence). J gave up 4 bases and V 5 bases, and 8 bases lay outside the gene matches. The CDR3 sequence is CAWRTGEGLNEKLFF. DNA of the CDR3: TGTGCCTGGCGGACAGGGGAAGGACTTAATGAAAAACTGTTTTTT.

About this clone itself: The DNA is left out, because the CDR3 cannot be placed on it with certainty; the CDR3 is given as TCRdb lists it. The CDR3 sequence: CSVGKGTGGTPSF. The chain recombines TRBV29-1 with TRBJ1-1. The CDR3 contains 13 residues when both ends are counted. The germline V gene has CDR1 SQVTM and CDR2 ANQGSEA.

The V call is TRBV29-1, the J call TRBJ1-1; D unclear. Trimming took 5 bases from V and 1 from J, leaving 11 bases between them. There are 13 residues in the CDR3. CDR1 is SQVTM and CDR2 is ANQGSEA in the germline V gene. CDR3 sequence reads: CSVYSPGNTEAFF. CDR3 DNA: TGCAGCGTTTATTCCCCCGGGAACACTGAAGCTTTCTTT.

The chain joins TRBV15 to TRBJ2-5; no clear D. This CDR3 region has 14 residues. Germline CDR1 is LNHNV and CDR2 is YYDKDF (reference sequence). The germline V and J ends were trimmed by 5 bases and 0 bases, with 10 bases remaining between them. CDR3: CATSVFRYQETQYF. The DNA of the CDR3 is TGTGCCACCAGCGTTTTCCGTTACCAAGAGACCCAGTACTTC.

The V call is TRBV7-8, the J call TRBJ1-1, with D uncertain. The CDR3 covers 13 residues. Trimming pared 4 bases from V and 7 bases from J, leaving 13 bases between. CDR1 SGHVS and CDR2 FQNEAQ come from the germline V gene. The CDR3 sequence is CASSWRARNEAFF. DNA of the CDR3: TGTGCCAGCAGCTGGCGGGCGCGAAATGAAGCTTTCTTT. The full variable domain, completed using reference TRBV7-8 and TRBJ1-1, is GAGVSQSPRYKVAKRGQDVALRCDPISGHVSLFWYQQALGQGPEFLTYFQNEAQLDKSGLPSDRFFAERPEGSVSTLKIQRTQQEDSAVYLCASSWRARNEAFFGQGTRLTVV.

The chain uses TRBV4-1 and TRBJ1-1; TRBD1 matches at 8 bases. Unmatched junction bases numbered 20, after V lost 5 bases and J lost 0 bases. The CDR3 loop spans 20 amino acids. Germline V CDR1 and CDR2: MGHRA, YSYEKL. Here the CDR3 DNA reads TGCGCCAGCAGCGACTACACTTCAGGGGGCGCTCGGGCAATGAACACTGAAGCTTTCTTT. Encoded protein: CASSDYTSGGARAMNTEAFF.

This chain connects TRBV14 to TRBJ2-3; weak D call: TRBD2 (5 bases). CDR1 is SGHDN, CDR2 FVKESK, per germline. V lost 4 bases and J 2 bases, leaving 16 bases between the germline ends. This CDR3 has 16 residues. CDR3 region: CASSPGRLRDTDTQYF. The CDR3 coding sequence is TGTGCCAGCAGCCCCGGACGCCTACGGGACACAGATACGCAGTATTTT.

This clone was counted a single time. The chain employs TRBV6-1 and TRBJ2-3; TRBD2 might be the D (5 bases). V gave up 4 bases and J gave up 5 bases, with 16 bases separating them. The CDR3 runs to 15 residues. Germline V gene sequence: CDR1 MNHNS, CDR2 SASEGT. CDR3 residues: CASSAASTRRDTQYF. In nucleotides, the CDR3 is TGTGCCAGCAGTGCGGCTAGCACAAGAAGAGATACGCAGTATTTT.

This clone turned up a few times. The V call is TRBV9, the J call TRBJ2-5, with a possible D match to TRBD2 (6 bases). V lost 0 bases, J lost 2 bases, and 17 bases lay in between. Germline V gene sequence: CDR1 SGDLS, CDR2 YYNGEE. The CDR3 runs to 17 residues. The CDR3 DNA reads as TGTGCCAGCAGCGTAGGGCCCGGGTCTAGCGCGCAAGAGACCCAGTACTTC. Translated, it gives CASSVGPGSSAQETQYF. The whole variable domain, filled in from reference TRBV9 and TRBJ2-5, reads DSGVTQTPKHLITATGQRVTLRCSPRSGDLSVYWYQQSLDQGLQFLIQYYNGEERAKGNILERFSAQQFPDLHSELNLSSLELGDSALYFCASSVGPGSSAQETQYFGPGTRLLVL.

This chain links TRBV27 with TRBJ1-1; tentatively, D is TRBD1 (5 bases). The CDR3 is made up of 13 amino acids. The V gene lost 2 bases and the J gene lost 6 bases, with 10 bases spanning the gap. The germline gives CDR1 MNHEY, CDR2 SMNVEV (reference sequence). The DNA for the CDR3 is TGTGCCAGCAGTTTAAAGGACACTGCTGAAGCTTTCTTT. Translated, it gives CASSLKDTAEAFF.

The gene calls are TRBV28 and TRBJ2-7; 8 bases fit TRBD1. Germline V gene sequence: CDR1 MDHEN, CDR2 SYDVKM. The CDR3 sequence is 14 residues long. With 6 bases clipped from V and 4 bases from J, the junction kept 8 bases outside the gene matches. The CDR3 here is CASSTGQDPYEQYF. The CDR3 bases are TGTGCCAGCAGCACGGGACAGGATCCTTACGAGCAGTACTTC.

The count of this clone is one. CDR3 bases: TGTGCCAGCAGCTCTGTCCGGGAGAATCAGCCCCAGTATTTT. Translated, it gives CASSSVRENQPQYF. The chain combines TRBV5-6 with TRBJ1-5, with D maybe TRBD2 (6 bases). Matching the DNA end better, TRBJ2-3 makes the J call doubtful. Germline V CDR1 and CDR2: SGHDT, YYEEEE. The CDR3 is made up of 14 amino acids.